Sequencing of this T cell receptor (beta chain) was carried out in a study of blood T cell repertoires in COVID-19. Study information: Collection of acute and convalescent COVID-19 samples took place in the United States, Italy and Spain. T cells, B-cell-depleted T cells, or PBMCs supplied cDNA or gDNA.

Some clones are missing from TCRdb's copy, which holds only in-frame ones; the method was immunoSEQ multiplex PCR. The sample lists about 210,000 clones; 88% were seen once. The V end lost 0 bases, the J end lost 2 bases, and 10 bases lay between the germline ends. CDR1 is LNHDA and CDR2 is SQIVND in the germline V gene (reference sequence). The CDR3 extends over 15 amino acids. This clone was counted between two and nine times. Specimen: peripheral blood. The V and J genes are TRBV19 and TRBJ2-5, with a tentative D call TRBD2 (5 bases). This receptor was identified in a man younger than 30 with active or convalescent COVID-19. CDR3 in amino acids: CASSIDRTSQETQYF. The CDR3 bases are TGTGCCAGTAGTATAGATCGCACTAGTCAAGAGACCCAGTACTTC.